The following is a T cell receptor (beta chain) sequence with its context. Its antigen is as yet unknown. The germline V gene encodes CDR1 MGHDK and CDR2 SYGVNS. The CDR3 runs 15 residues. The V and J ends lost 3 bases and 7 bases, in that order; junction bases with no gene match: 11. TCR beta library input comprised roughly 1.9 micrograms of genomic DNA from cryopreserved PBMCs. The sample belongs to a study of cytotoxic CD8 clonotypes in ibrutinib-treated CLL. Findings of the study overall: Increased clonality at ibrutinib response gave way to a return toward baseline at progression.

The assay was immunoSEQ multiplex PCR, and TCRdb's table has in-frame clones only and misses some. The sample holds 200,000 or so clones, around 75% seen once. V and J are TRBV25-1 and TRBJ1-2; TRBD1 matches 7 bases. The starting material was PBMCs, obtained after 12 months of ibrutinib treatment. The clonotype was recovered from a human donor with chronic lymphocytic leukemia. The CDR3 loop reads CASSEPGQRFAGYTF. As DNA, the CDR3 is TGTGCCAGCAGTGAGCCGGGACAGAGGTTCGCTGGCTACACCTTC.